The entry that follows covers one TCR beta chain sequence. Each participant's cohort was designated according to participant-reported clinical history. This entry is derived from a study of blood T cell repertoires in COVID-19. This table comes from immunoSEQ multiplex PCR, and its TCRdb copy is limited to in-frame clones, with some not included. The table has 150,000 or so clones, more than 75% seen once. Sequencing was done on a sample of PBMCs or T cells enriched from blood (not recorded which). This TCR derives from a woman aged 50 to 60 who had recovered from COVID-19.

The CDR3 bases are TGTGCCAGTAGGGACCAGCAGGGTTACGAGCAGTACTTC. It encodes CASRDQQGYEQYF. V gene TRBV19 combines with J gene TRBJ2-7, with a weak D call TRBD1 (5 bases). Germline lookup yields CDR1 LNHDA and CDR2 SQIVND (reference sequence). V dropped 6 bases and J dropped 4 bases, with 13 bases sitting between them. The CDR3 runs 13 residues. Combining the CDR3 with reference TRBV19 and TRBJ2-7 gives the whole variable domain DGGITQSPKYLFRKEGQNVTLSCEQNLNHDAMYWYRQDPGQGLRLIYYSQIVNDFQKGDIAEGYSVSREKKESFPLTVTSAQKNPTAFYLCASRDQQGYEQYFGPGTRLTVT.